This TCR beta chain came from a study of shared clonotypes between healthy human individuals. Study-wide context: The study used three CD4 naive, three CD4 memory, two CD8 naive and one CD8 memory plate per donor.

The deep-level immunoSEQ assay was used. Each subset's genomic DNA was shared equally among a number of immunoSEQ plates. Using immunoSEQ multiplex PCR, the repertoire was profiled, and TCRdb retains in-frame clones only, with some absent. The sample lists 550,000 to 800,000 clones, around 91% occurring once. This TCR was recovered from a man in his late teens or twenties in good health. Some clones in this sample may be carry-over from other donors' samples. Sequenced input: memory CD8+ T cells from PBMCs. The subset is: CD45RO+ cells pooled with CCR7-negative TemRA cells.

CDR3 nucleotides: TGTGCCAGCAGTCGAAGAGACAGGGGGAGGAATGAGCAGTTCTTC. This sequence encodes CASSRRDRGRNEQFF. The chain combines TRBV28 with TRBJ2-1; TRBD1 matches 9 bases. Germline CDR1 and CDR2: MDHEN and SYDVKM. The CDR3 runs to 15 residues. The ends lost 5 bases at V and 7 bases at J; junction bases unmatched: 9.